This T cell receptor beta chain comes out of a study of CD8 T cells in Susac syndrome. The authors sequenced TCR beta from blood CD8+ and CD4+ T cells. The control group consisted of healthy donors matched for age and sex. Negative isolation yielded CD4+ and CD8+ T cells, and FACS enriched TEMRA cells. RNA, at roughly 0.5 to 1 ug, was reverse transcribed with random hexamers. The CDR3 of TCR beta was amplified by immunoSEQ multiplex PCR across 54 Vbeta and 13 Jbeta. TCRdb re-called the immunoSEQ multiplex PCR reads with MiXCR, one entry per CDR3 protein. This sample carries under 200,000 distinct CDR3 sequences, around 95% of them seen once, and the ten largest clones take over 0.12%. Germline-derived CDR1 and CDR2 are SQVTM and ANQGSEA. The CDR3 is 13 amino acids. V was shortened by 4 bases and J by 2 bases, with 9 bases between the two germline ends.

Sequenced sample: CD4+ T cells from PBMCs. This chain links TRBV29-1 with TRBJ1-5; D not resolved. The receptor was isolated from a human donor in good health. For the CDR3, the DNA is TGCAGCGTTGGGGGAAATCGCAATCAGCCCCAGCATTTT. Translating gives CSVGGNRNQPQHF.